The 18 T cell receptor beta chains in this list originate from one sample, sequenced in a study of tumor-infiltrating lymphocytes in oesophageal squamous cell carcinoma. TCRdb recomputed calls from the PCR reads with MiXCR, one row per CDR3 protein. The table lists 15,000 to 25,000 distinct CDR3 sequences, about 43% of them singletons. Sequencing was done on a sample of normal esophageal tissue next to the tumor. These TCRs come from a male donor with esophageal squamous cell carcinoma.

Only a few counts were recorded for this clonotype. At one boundary the junction diverges from the germline segment, which might be a read error. The CDR3 nucleotides read TGCGCCAGCAGCGGGGACGGACTGCATGAGCAGTTCTTC. This translates into CASSGDGLHEQFF. The chain couples TRBV5-4 to TRBJ2-5; 7 bases are a match to TRBD2. TRBJ2-1 matches the DNA end more closely, so the J call is doubtful. The CDR3 sequence is 13 residues long. CDR1 and CDR2 (germline): SGHNT, YYREEE (reference sequence).

The chain combines TRBV4-1 with TRBJ1-2, with D perhaps matching TRBD1 (6 bases). Looked up from germline, CDR1 is MGHRA and CDR2 is YSYEKL. The CDR3 is made up of 15 amino acids. V was clipped by 2 bases and J by 5 bases, with 15 bases between them. The CDR3 coding sequence is TGCGCCAGCAGCCAAACAGGGAGGGAGAATTATGGCTACACCTTC. Translated, it gives CASSQTGRENYGYTF.

This clonotype is termed medium-sized. The chain carries TRBV28 and TRBJ2-1; D uncertain. Trimming removed 8 bases from V and 4 bases from J, with 6 bases in between. Germline loops: CDR1 MDHEN, CDR2 SYDVKM. CDR3 length: 11 amino acids. CDR3: CASVRYNEQFF. The CDR3 DNA sequence: TGTGCCAGCGTTCGGTACAATGAGCAGTTCTTC.

The rearrangement uses TRBV7-2 and TRBJ2-5, with D unclear. Judging by the DNA end, TRBJ2-3 fits better; the J call may be wrong. The germline V gene encodes CDR1 SGHTA and CDR2 FQGNSA. The CDR3 runs to 12 residues. Written as DNA, the CDR3 is TGTGCCAGCAGCCATTATACAGATACGCAGTATTTT. Translated, it gives CASSHYTDTQYF.

A word on this clonotype: The CDR3 does not close with the conserved phenylalanine or tryptophan, likely indicating a read error. It is unclear where the CDR3 begins or ends on the DNA, so no DNA is shown, and the CDR3 is as TCRdb lists it. The CDR3 reads CASSSRQGTSSTS. The chain recombines TRBV7-8 with TRBJ2-3; TRBD1, the table's D call, lacks a check against the DNA. The CDR3 has 13 amino acids, counting both end residues. Germline V gene sequence: CDR1 SGHVS, CDR2 FQNEAQ.

The chain is built from TRBV7-3 and TRBJ2-3; a possible D gene is TRBD2 (5 bases). The J call is in doubt because the DNA end fits TRBJ2-1 better. Germline values: CDR1 SGHTA, CDR2 FQGTGA. CDR3 length: 13 residues. The CDR3 region is CASSLGPRGEQFF. CDR3 bases: TGTGCCAGCAGCTTAGGACCCCGGGGTGAGCAGTTCTTC.

This clonotype has only a few counts. The chain combines TRBV7-9 with TRBJ2-5; D may correspond to TRBD1 or TRBD2 (6 bases each). The J call is uncertain, as TRBJ2-1 better fits the DNA end. In germline, CDR1 is SEHNR, CDR2 FQNEAQ (reference sequence). The length of the CDR3 is 14 residues. The CDR3 reads CASTMGGVYNEQFF. CDR3 nucleotide sequence: TGTGCCAGCACTATGGGGGGCGTTTACAATGAGCAGTTCTTC.

Concerning this clonotype itself: This could be a read error, since a much larger clone is one nucleotide away. The chain has TRBV7-2 and TRBJ2-5; 7 bases fit TRBD2. Germline V lookup: CDR1 SGHTA, CDR2 FQGNSA. Unmatched junction bases numbered 17, after V lost 2 bases and J lost 11 bases. There are 16 residues in the CDR3. CDR3 sequence: CASSLPRVVGGNEQYF. DNA of the CDR3: TGTGCCAGCAGCTTACCGCGAGTGGTGGGGGGGAATGAGCAGTACTTC.

On this clonotype itself: A read error may explain this, as a much larger clone is one base away. The genes are TRBV6-5 and TRBJ2-1; no clear D. The DNA matches TRBJ2-4 better at its end, which makes the J call doubtful. The germline CDR1 and CDR2 sequences are MNHEY and SVGAGI. This CDR3 region has 11 residues. The CDR3 DNA sequence: TGTACCAGCACCGCCAAAAACATTCAGTACTTC. Protein sequence: CTSTAKNIQYF.

This clonotype was recorded only once. The CDR3 nucleotides read TGTGCCATCACCGTCGGACTCTCAGGAGGCACAGATACGCAGTATTTT. As protein: CAITVGLSGGTDTQYF. The chain is built from TRBV10-3 and TRBJ2-3; D is perhaps TRBD2 (5 bases). The length of the CDR3 is 16 residues. The germline V gene has CDR1 ENHRY and CDR2 SYGVKD. With 7 bases removed from V and 1 base from J, the gap between germline ends came to 18 bases.

This clonotype was picked up one time. The chain is built from TRBV6-5 and TRBJ1-5, with D hard to call. The CDR3 length is 11 residues. The germline V gene encodes CDR1 MNHEY and CDR2 SVGAGI. V lost 6 bases, J lost 5 bases, and 5 bases lay in between. The DNA for the CDR3 is TGTGCCAGCAGCCCCCATCAGCCCCAGCATTTT. This encodes CASSPHQPQHF.

The chain carries TRBV12-3 or TRBV12-4 and TRBJ1-1; D perhaps matches TRBD1 (5 bases). This CDR3 region has 13 residues. Deletions cut 2 bases from V and 6 bases from J, with 10 bases between. The CDR3 loop is CASSLFSGAEAFF. The CDR3 bases are TGTGCCAGCAGTTTATTTTCGGGGGCTGAAGCTTTCTTT.

This clonotype was recorded only once. The V and J genes are TRBV6-1 and TRBJ1-2; a possible D gene is TRBD1 (6 bases). V lost 6 bases, J lost 4 bases, and 21 bases lay in between. Germline CDR1 is MNHNS and CDR2 is SASEGT. This CDR3 has 16 residues. CDR3 region: CASRTDHLIGGYGYTF. The CDR3 DNA is TGTGCCAGCAGAACTGACCACCTTATAGGGGGCTATGGCTACACCTTC.

This clonotype was seen at least ten times. The chain recombines TRBV10-1 with TRBJ2-5, with D uncertain. The end of the DNA fits TRBJ2-7 better, so the J call may be wrong. CDR1 is WNHNN, CDR2 SYGVQD, per germline (reference sequence). There are 14 residues in the CDR3. The CDR3 sequence is CASSETVEPYEQYF. CDR3 coding DNA: TGCGCCAGCAGTGAGACAGTTGAACCGTACGAGCAGTACTTC.

This clonotype appeared many times. This chain uses TRBV5-1 with TRBJ2-5; TRBD1 is a possible D gene (6 bases). The CDR3 spans 14 residues. Germline V lookup: CDR1 SGHRS, CDR2 YFSETQ. V was clipped by 0 bases and J by 5 bases, with 11 bases between them. The CDR3 region is CASSLAQGSETQYF. Here the CDR3 DNA reads TGCGCCAGCAGCTTGGCACAGGGATCGGAGACCCAGTACTTC.

In its sample, this clonotype was seen a few times. The rearrangement links TRBV24-1 to TRBJ2-1, with TRBD1 identical over 7 bases. After removal of 4 bases from V and 4 bases from J, the junction contained 12 bases not matched to a gene. Looked up from germline, CDR1 is KGHDR and CDR2 is SFDVKD. The CDR3 sequence is 17 residues long. This CDR3 is CATSDHRTGWVYNEQFF. In DNA form, the CDR3 reads TGTGCCACCAGTGACCATCGGACAGGTTGGGTTTACAATGAGCAGTTCTTC.

The chain links TRBV29-1 to TRBJ2-7; D gene unclear. Gene TRBJ2-5 matches the end of the DNA better, so the J call may be wrong. The CDR3 consists of 11 residues. The germline CDR1 and CDR2 sequences are SQVTM and ANQGSEA. The DNA of the CDR3 is TGCAGCGTTGCACTCCCAGAGACCCAGTACTTC. Its translation is CSVALPETQYF.

The J gene is TRBJ2-1, the V gene TRBV5-1; D unresolved. Trimming removed 0 bases from V and 1 base from J, with 8 bases in between. Per germline, CDR1 SGHRS and CDR2 YFSETQ. The CDR3 loop spans 15 amino acids. The CDR3 protein is CASSLEQRSYNEQFF. CDR3 sequence (DNA): TGCGCCAGCAGCTTGGAACAGCGTTCCTACAATGAGCAGTTCTTC.